This T cell receptor beta chain was observed in a study of vaccination and CD4 T cells after COVID-19. The Oncomine TCR Beta short-read assay sequenced DNA from cultured CD4+ T cells. One entry per CDR3 protein results from TCRdb running MiXCR on the PCR reads. The sample shows 20,000 to 25,000 distinct CDR3 sequences, approximately 57% of them seen only once. Sample treatment: roughly 10-day PBMC culture with coronavirus spike peptide pools or control peptides (ViraFEST assay). Germline CDR1 SGHTA, CDR2 FQGNSA. The CDR3 extends over 14 amino acids. V was shortened by 6 bases and J by 3 bases, with 14 bases between the two germline ends. Note on this clonotype: Antigen specificity is unknown.

This material consisted of CD4+ T cells from blood, cultured in vitro, taken after SARS-CoV-2 vaccination. The source of this sequence is a human donor who received a COVID-19 vaccine. The J gene is TRBJ2-5, the V gene TRBV7-2, with D unclear. CDR3 DNA: TGTGCCAGCAGTTTGATTTTTCAGGAAGAGACCCAGTACTTC. Amino acids: CASSLIFQEETQYF.